The table lists the clone carrying this T cell receptor (beta chain) with many counts. V was cut by 2 bases and J by 7 bases, with 12 bases left in between. The CDR3 contains 14 residues. Per the germline V gene, CDR1 is LGHNA and CDR2 is YSLEER. The data were taken from a study of patients and donors after allogeneic stem cell transplantation. TCRdb independently ran MiXCR on the RT-PCR reads; one entry per CDR3 protein. The repertoire consists of around 240,000 distinct CDR3 sequences, with over 12% occurring once and the leading ten covering 11%. Sequences were obtained from blood, either unsorted or a sorted T cell fraction (not recorded which). This TCR came from a human donor who was either an allogeneic HSCT recipient or a stem cell or donor lymphocyte infusion donor (not recorded which). It is not recorded whose cells these are; they may come from a transplant donor. The chain is built from TRBV4-3 and TRBJ2-1; D is perhaps TRBD1 (5 bases). CDR3 residues: CASSQSTGVNEQFF. The DNA of the CDR3 is TGCGCCAGCAGCCAATCAACAGGTGTTAATGAGCAGTTCTTC.